These 30 T cell receptor beta chains were all obtained from the same sample, sequenced in a study of blood T cells in healthy people across ages. Next came a second PCR, run for about 7 to 12 cycles, which used a sample-barcoded 5' primer along with a J-beta primer mix. TCRdb redid the calling of the 5' RACE reads with MiXCR, one entry per CDR3 protein. The sample contains approximately 1.5 million distinct CDR3 sequences, approximately 42% of which appear only once. The sample taken for sequencing was blood. All receptors come from a woman between 18 and 29 years old in good health.

For the CDR3, the DNA is TGCAGCGTTGGACCCACCACAGGGGGCACTGAAGCTTTCTTT. Protein product: CSVGPTTGGTEAFF. V gene TRBV29-1 combines with J gene TRBJ1-1; TRBD1 agrees at 8 bases. The CDR3 runs 14 residues. Germline CDR1 SQVTM, CDR2 ANQGSEA. J gave up 4 bases and V 4 bases, and 8 bases lay outside the gene matches.

This chain links TRBV20-1 with TRBJ2-5, with D possibly being TRBD1 or TRBD2 (5 bases each). The CDR3 extends over 16 amino acids. V was shortened by 6 bases and J by 2 bases, with 22 bases between the two germline ends. In germline, CDR1 is DFQATT, CDR2 SNEGSKA (reference sequence). For the CDR3, the DNA is TGCAGTGCAGAGCCTCTCAGTCAGTGGGGGCAAGAGACCCAGTACTTC. Translating it yields CSAEPLSQWGQETQYF.

This clonotype occurred a few times. The chain has TRBV6-1 and TRBJ1-2; weak D call: TRBD1 (6 bases). This CDR3 is built from 13 residues. Trimming shortened V by 4 bases and J by 3 bases, and 9 bases separated the two germline ends. CDR1 MNHNS and CDR2 SASEGT come from the germline V gene. The CDR3 coding sequence is TGTGCCAGCAGTGGAAGGACAGACTATGGCTACACCTTC. Amino acids: CASSGRTDYGYTF.

This clonotype was picked up a small number of times. V usage is TRBV29-1 and J usage is TRBJ2-7; D remains unclear. The V gene lost 6 bases and the J gene lost 0 bases, with 9 bases spanning the gap. Germline CDR1 and CDR2: SQVTM and ANQGSEA. CDR3 length: 12 residues. The CDR3 protein is CSVHMSSYEQYF. The DNA of the CDR3 is TGCAGCGTGCACATGAGCTCCTACGAGCAGTACTTC.

J is TRBJ2-2 and V is TRBV6-2 or TRBV6-3; no clear D gene. The CDR3 is 14 residues long. V lost 5 bases and J 1 base, leaving 8 bases between the germline ends. Germline V gives CDR1 MNHEY, CDR2 SVGEGT. CDR3 loop: CASSEYRNTGELFF. In DNA form, the CDR3 reads TGTGCCAGCAGTGAATACAGGAACACCGGGGAGCTGTTTTTT.

The chain has TRBV7-2 and TRBJ2-1; TRBD1 matches at 9 bases. CDR1 and CDR2 from the germline V gene are SGHTA and FQGNSA. CDR3 length: 15 amino acids. The trim removed 1 base at V and 5 bases at J, leaving 3 bases unmatched. The CDR3 DNA reads as TGTGCCAGCAGCTTAGGGGACAGGGATCACAATGAGCAGTTCTTC. This translates into CASSLGDRDHNEQFF.

This clonotype was seen a few times. The V call is TRBV12-3 or TRBV12-4, the J call TRBJ1-1; D ambiguous. This CDR3 has 14 residues. V was clipped by 5 bases and J by 0 bases, with 10 bases between them. CDR3 in amino acids: CASSPSILNTEAFF. The CDR3 nucleotides read TGTGCCAGCAGTCCAAGTATTCTGAACACTGAAGCTTTCTTT.

This clonotype appeared a few times. The rearrangement uses TRBV6-6 and TRBJ1-2, with 7 bases fitting TRBD1. Per germline, CDR1 MNHNY and CDR2 SVGAGI (reference sequence). This CDR3 has 16 residues. Unmatched junction bases numbered 13, after V lost 5 bases and J lost 4 bases. The CDR3 bases are TGTGCCAGCAGTAAACTCGGACAGGCGGGAGGCTATGGCTACACCTTC. Translating it yields CASSKLGQAGGYGYTF.

The chain is built from TRBV12-3 or TRBV12-4 and TRBJ2-5, with 9 positions matching TRBD2. The CDR3 is made up of 15 amino acids. V gave up 7 bases and J gave up 2 bases; unmatched junction bases: 8. The CDR3 reads CASTLSGGIQETQYF. For the CDR3, the DNA is TGTGCCAGCACCCTTAGCGGGGGAATACAAGAGACCCAGTACTTC.

This rearrangement joins TRBV6-2 or TRBV6-3 to TRBJ2-7; 7 nucleotides match TRBD2. CDR1 MNHEY and CDR2 SVGEGT come from the germline V gene. The CDR3 totals 13 residues. With V trimmed by 8 bases and J by 2 bases, 6 bases remained unmatched. CDR3 in DNA: TGTGCCAGCGCGGGGGATTACACCTACGAGCAGTACTTC. This encodes CASAGDYTYEQYF.

CDR3 sequence (DNA): TGTGCCAGCACCCTACGAATGGATGGCACTGAAGCTTTCTTT. Amino acids: CASTLRMDGTEAFF. This chain links TRBV9 with TRBJ1-1; D ambiguous. Trimming pared 6 bases from V and 4 bases from J, leaving 16 bases between. The CDR3 is 14 amino acids. In germline, CDR1 is SGDLS, CDR2 YYNGEE.

This clonotype was detected only once. CDR3 nucleotide sequence: TGCAGCGTTATAGCGGGAGATCGCCACAATGAGCAGTTCTTC. Protein sequence: CSVIAGDRHNEQFF. The rearrangement uses TRBV20-1 and TRBJ2-1; TRBD2 matches at 9 bases. In germline, CDR1 is DFQATT, CDR2 SNEGSKA (reference sequence). The CDR3 runs 14 residues.

The chain carries TRBV12-3 or TRBV12-4 and TRBJ1-2, with D unresolved. The V and J ends lost 6 bases and 0 bases respectively, with 14 bases between them. The length of the CDR3 is 15 residues. CDR3 protein: CASSPLVSANYGYTF. In nucleotides, the CDR3 is TGTGCCAGCAGCCCCCTTGTGTCGGCTAACTATGGCTACACCTTC.

This clonotype has a handful of counts. The rearrangement uses TRBV7-9 and TRBJ2-3; possibly TRBD2 for D (6 bases). Per germline, CDR1 SEHNR and CDR2 FQNEAQ (reference sequence). This CDR3 spans 17 amino acids. The V end was cut by 1 base, the J end by 1 base, with 15 bases between. DNA for the CDR3: TGTGCCAGCAGCTTAGGAGGGCTAGCGTCAGGCACAGATACGCAGTATTTT. Its translation is CASSLGGLASGTDTQYF.

The chain employs TRBV4-3 and TRBJ2-1, with 7 bases identical to TRBD2. The CDR3 is 18 residues long. CDR1 and CDR2 from the germline V gene are LGHNA and YSLEER. V dropped 5 bases and J dropped 5; count of bases not matched to a gene: 18. Here the CDR3 reads CASSSRSAGVTTDNEQFF. The CDR3, as DNA: TGCGCCAGCAGCTCAAGATCGGCGGGGGTGACTACTGACAATGAGCAGTTCTTC.

This clonotype was seen only a few times. This chain joins TRBV28 and TRBJ2-1; 8 bases align to TRBD2. With V trimmed by 3 bases and J by 7 bases, 5 bases remained unmatched. Germline-derived CDR1 and CDR2 are MDHEN and SYDVKM. This CDR3 has 14 amino acids. As DNA, the CDR3 is TGTGCCAGCAGTTTGGGCGGGACTAGTAATGAGCAGTTCTTC. Encoded protein: CASSLGGTSNEQFF.

This rearrangement joins TRBV30 to TRBJ2-1; D unclear. The CDR3 sequence is 16 residues long. Per the germline V gene, CDR1 is GTSNPN and CDR2 is SVGIG (reference sequence). V lost 3 bases and J lost 2, with 17 bases in between. The CDR3 loop is CAWSNPYLQTYNEQFF. CDR3 in DNA: TGTGCCTGGAGCAACCCTTATCTACAAACCTACAATGAGCAGTTCTTC.

The chain has TRBV2 and TRBJ1-1; possibly TRBD1 for D (5 bases). CDR3 size: 13 residues. The V end lost 6 bases, the J end lost 5 bases, and 13 bases lay between the germline ends. CDR1 and CDR2 (germline): SNHLY, FYNNEI. CDR3 in amino acids: CASRGDGGTEAFF. CDR3 bases: TGTGCCAGCAGGGGGGACGGGGGGACTGAAGCTTTCTTT. Based on the CDR3 plus reference TRBV2 and TRBJ1-1, the full variable domain is EPEVTQTPSHQVTQMGQEVILRCVPISNHLYFYWYRQILGQKVEFLVSFYNNEISEKSEIFDDQFSVERPDGSNFTLKIRSTKLEDSAMYFCASRGDGGTEAFFGQGTRLTVV.

This clonotype was seen more than once but under ten times. The chain is built from TRBV7-9 and TRBJ2-1; 9 bases are shared with TRBD1. J was trimmed by 10 bases and V by 4 bases; bases with no gene match: 8. The CDR3 runs to 14 residues. CDR1 is SEHNR, CDR2 FQNEAQ, per germline (reference sequence). The CDR3 nucleotides are TGTGCCAGCAGCTCGGGACAGGGCACGTACGAGCAGTTCTTC. Translation gives CASSSGQGTYEQFF.

This clonotype was detected a few times. The chain has TRBV4-2 and TRBJ2-5, with 8 positions matching TRBD2. The CDR3 is 16 residues long. The germline V gene has CDR1 LGHNA and CDR2 YNFKEQ. V lost 0 bases and J lost 5; bases outside the gene matches: 8. The CDR3 nucleotides are TGTGCCAGCAGCCAAGAACAGCGGGAGCGTTCCGAGACCCAGTACTTC. This codes for CASSQEQRERSETQYF.

The chain uses TRBV6-5 and TRBJ2-1, with D maybe TRBD2 (6 bases). The germline V gene encodes CDR1 MNHEY and CDR2 SVGAGI. The CDR3 is made up of 14 amino acids. Trimming stripped 3 bases from V and 6 bases from J, with 12 bases between. Written as DNA, the CDR3 is TGTGCCAGCAGTTATGGAGGGACGGCCAATGAGCAGTTCTTC. It translates to CASSYGGTANEQFF.

The rearrangement joins TRBV30 to TRBJ1-1; D is perhaps TRBD1 (6 bases). Germline V gives CDR1 GTSNPN, CDR2 SVGIG (reference sequence). Trimming took off 2 bases at V and 8 bases at J, with 15 bases between the two ends. This CDR3 comprises 13 residues. This chain's CDR3 is CAWSTVSQGEAFF. The CDR3, as DNA: TGTGCCTGGAGTACCGTCTCACAGGGCGAAGCTTTCTTT. Supplemented by reference TRBV30 and TRBJ1-1, the full variable domain reads SQTIHQWPATLVQPVGSPLSLECTVEGTSNPNLYWYRQAAGRGLQLLFYSVGIGQISSEVPQNLSASRPQDRQFILSSKKLLLSDSGFYLCAWSTVSQGEAFFGQGTRLTVV.

The chain joins TRBV2 to TRBJ2-5; D possibly uses TRBD1 or TRBD2 (5 bases each). The germline V and J ends were trimmed by 7 bases and 8 bases, with 17 bases remaining between them. CDR1 and CDR2 (germline): SNHLY, FYNNEI. This CDR3 is built from 13 residues. The DNA of the CDR3 is TGTGCCAGCACCCAAGGGGAGAGGAACACCCAGTACTTC. It yields the protein CASTQGERNTQYF.

Here the CDR3 reads CASSLGVRGPYNEQFF. CDR3 nucleotides: TGTGCCAGCAGCTTAGGTGTACGTGGGCCGTACAATGAGCAGTTCTTC. The chain couples TRBV7-6 to TRBJ2-1; D is unresolved. In germline, CDR1 is SGHVS, CDR2 FNYEAQ. The CDR3 runs 16 residues. Trimming took off 1 base at V and 4 bases at J, with 14 bases between the two ends.

This clonotype was seen only a few times. The CDR3 reads CASSLEVLETQYF. The CDR3, as DNA: TGCGCCAGCAGCTTGGAGGTTCTAGAGACCCAGTACTTC. The chain couples TRBV5-1 to TRBJ2-5; D is undetermined. V was trimmed by 0 bases and J by 4 bases, leaving 7 bases between them. Germline CDR1 SGHRS, CDR2 YFSETQ. The CDR3 totals 13 residues. Combining the CDR3 with reference TRBV5-1 and TRBJ2-5 gives the whole variable domain KAGVTQTPRYLIKTRGQQVTLSCSPISGHRSVSWYQQTPGQGLQFLFEYFSETQRNKGNFPGRFSGRQFSNSRSEMNVSTLELGDSALYLCASSLEVLETQYFGPGTRLLVL.

The chain is built from TRBV4-3 and TRBJ2-1; tentatively, D is TRBD1 or TRBD2 (5 bases each). Germline lookup yields CDR1 LGHNA and CDR2 YSLEER. The CDR3 is made up of 14 amino acids. The V end lost 0 bases, the J end lost 5 bases, and 8 bases lay between the germline ends. DNA for the CDR3: TGCGCCAGCAGCCAAGATCGGGGCAACAATGAGCAGTTCTTC. The encoded protein is CASSQDRGNNEQFF.

V gene TRBV4-3 combines with J gene TRBJ2-7; 8 positions match TRBD1. The CDR3 runs to 16 residues. The germline CDR1 and CDR2 sequences are LGHNA and YSLEER. V was pared by 0 bases and J by 3 bases, with 7 bases of the junction left unmatched. This CDR3 is CASSQDWTGRYYEQYF. In DNA form, the CDR3 reads TGCGCCAGCAGCCAAGACTGGACAGGGCGCTACTACGAGCAGTACTTC.

This clonotype occurred a few times. The chain is built from TRBV27 and TRBJ1-6, with D perhaps matching TRBD1 (5 bases). CDR1 MNHEY and CDR2 SMNVEV come from the germline V gene (reference sequence). CDR3 length equals 17 residues. Trimming took off 5 bases at V and 4 bases at J, with 18 bases between the two ends. CDR3 nucleotides: TGTGCCAGCAGTCCCCTCCTGGGGACGGGTTATAATTCACCCCTCCACTTT. Residues: CASSPLLGTGYNSPLHF.

The CDR3 sequence is CASSSHRDNEQYF. The CDR3 DNA reads TGTGCCAGCAGCTCTCATAGAGACAATGAGCAGTACTTC. J is TRBJ2-7 and V is TRBV7-9; D is undetermined. The CDR3 contains 13 residues. Germline V lookup: CDR1 SEHNR, CDR2 FQNEAQ (reference sequence). V was pared by 4 bases and J by 7 bases, with 14 bases between.

V gene TRBV10-3 combines with J gene TRBJ1-4; tentative D call: TRBD1 (6 bases). Trimming pared 4 bases from V and 10 bases from J, leaving 16 bases between. Germline V gene data show CDR1 as ENHRY and CDR2 as SYGVKD. The CDR3 has 14 amino acids. The CDR3 DNA reads TGTGCCATCAGTGGGGGGTCTCCACAGGGAAAACTGTTTTTT. It is translated as CAISGGSPQGKLFF.